The clone carrying this TCR beta chain was detected ten times or more. Its antigen is undetermined. Ophthalmopathy cases met thresholds of Clinical Activity Score at least 3, NOSPECS grade at least 4 and duration under 3 months. The CDR3 totals 13 residues. The V gene lost 6 bases and the J gene lost 0 bases, with 8 bases spanning the gap. Looked up from germline, CDR1 is LGHNT and CDR2 is FRNRAP. The sample is drawn from a study of T cells in Graves' hyperthyroidism and ophthalmopathy. Regarding the study as a whole: The model made its ophthalmopathy prediction, and onset followed a median approximately 7 months later.

RNA transcripts gave rise to amplified TCR beta CDR3 regions. Researchers ran a first-round RT-PCR on the TCR CDR3 using the HTBI primer set. Each CDR3 protein is one row after TCRdb ran MiXCR on the multiplex PCR reads. The sample holds about 410,000 distinct CDR3 sequences, about 15% seen once. V is TRBV12-5 and J is TRBJ2-5, with no clear D. The TCR sequence derives from a man between 18 and 29 years old with Graves' ophthalmopathy. Sequenced material: blood. DNA for the CDR3: TGTGCTAGTGGGGGGTGGTACCAAGAGACCCAGTACTTC. Its translation: CASGGWYQETQYF.